Sequencing of this TCR beta chain was carried out in a study of chemoradiotherapy in HPV16-positive cancers. Sequencing was performed with immunoSEQ multiplex PCR; in TCRdb, only in-frame clones are kept and a portion is missing. The sample shows 7,500 or so clones, about 70% of them seen only once. This clone was detected only once. In germline, CDR1 is SGHAT, CDR2 FQNNGV. This CDR3 contains 14 residues. The ends were cut back, 3 bases at V and 3 bases at J, with 11 bases in the middle. This rearrangement joins TRBV11-2 to TRBJ2-5; tentative D call: TRBD1 (7 bases). The TCR was taken from a human donor with HPV-associated anogenital cancer. Sequencing used tumor tissue, obtained from a patient who underwent chemoradiotherapy. In DNA form, the CDR3 reads TGTGCCAGCAGCTTTCAGGGGGGCGAAGAGACCCAGTACTTC. Its protein is CASSFQGGEETQYF. The full variable domain, with the rest looked up from reference TRBV11-2 and TRBJ2-5, is EAGVAQSPRYKIIEKRQSVAFWCNPISGHATLYWYQQILGQGPKLLIQFQNNGVVDDSQLPKDRFSAERLKGVDSTLKIQPAKLEDSAVYLCASSFQGGEETQYFGPGTRLLVL.